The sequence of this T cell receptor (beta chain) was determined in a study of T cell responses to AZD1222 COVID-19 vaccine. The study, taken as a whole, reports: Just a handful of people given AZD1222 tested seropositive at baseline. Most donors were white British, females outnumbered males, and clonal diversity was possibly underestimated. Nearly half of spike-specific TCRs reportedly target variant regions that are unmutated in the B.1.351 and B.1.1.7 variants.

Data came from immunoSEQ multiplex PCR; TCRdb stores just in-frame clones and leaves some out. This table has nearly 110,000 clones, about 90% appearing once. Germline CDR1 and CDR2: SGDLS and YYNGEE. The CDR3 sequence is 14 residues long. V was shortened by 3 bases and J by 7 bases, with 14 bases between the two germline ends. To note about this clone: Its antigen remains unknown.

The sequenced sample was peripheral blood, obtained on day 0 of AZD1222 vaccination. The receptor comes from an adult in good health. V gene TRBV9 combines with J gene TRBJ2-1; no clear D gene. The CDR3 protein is CASSEALPLNEQFF. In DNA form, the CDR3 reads TGTGCCAGCAGCGAGGCCCTACCGCTTAATGAGCAGTTCTTC.